Below, one T cell receptor (beta chain) is given with its context. Clones were sequenced by immunoSEQ multiplex PCR, and TCRdb holds only the in-frame ones, with some missing. The sample lists over 20,000 clones, 65% to 90% occurring once. CDR3 length: 17 residues. Per germline, CDR1 SGHDN and CDR2 FVKESK. V trimming: 0 bases; J trimming: 7 bases; junction bases outside the gene matches: 7. The entry originates in a study of blood T cell repertoires in COVID-19. Sequencing used peripheral blood. The rearrangement links TRBV14 to TRBJ1-6, with 9 bases lining up with TRBD1. This sequence was found in a man between 45 and 60 years old with active COVID-19. The CDR3 DNA is TGTGCCAGCAGCCAAGAAATCGGGACAGGGCGAAATTCACCCCTCCACTTT. As protein: CASSQEIGTGRNSPLHF.